This TCR beta chain emerged from a study of T cells in localized non-small cell lung cancer. Sequencing used immunoSEQ multiplex PCR; TCRdb keeps in-frame clones, though not all of them. This sample has approximately 67,000 clones; 70% to 90% occur once, and the top ten carry approximately 12%. Concerning this clone: Its antigen is not known. The sample contains more than one DNA sequence encoding this CDR3.

Trimming removed 2 bases at V and 2 bases at J, with 6 bases between. This CDR3 spans 13 amino acids. CDR1 is KGHSH and CDR2 is LQKENI in the germline V gene. Study-level results: Elevated circulating T cell density in blood was associated with longer overall survival.

Source: peripheral blood, taken before any cancer treatment. J is TRBJ1-2 and V is TRBV18; D call uncertain. This receptor was obtained from a female donor of 60 years or more with stage I lung adenocarcinoma. CDR3 sequence: CASSPAGNYGYTF. For the CDR3, the DNA is TGTGCCAGCTCACCAGCAGGAAACTATGGCTACACCTTC. Combining the CDR3 with reference TRBV18 and TRBJ1-2 gives the whole variable domain NAGVMQNPRHLVRRRGQEARLRCSPMKGHSHVYWYRQLPEEGLKFMVYLQKENIIDESGMPKERFSAEFPKEGPSILRIQQVVRGDSAAYFCASSPAGNYGYTFGSGTRLTVV.